The 6 T cell receptor beta chains below were found in one sample sequenced in a study of CD8 T cells in Susac syndrome. Random hexamers were used to reverse transcribe an amount of 0.5 to 1 ug RNA. TCRdb ran MiXCR on the immunoSEQ multiplex PCR reads and lists one entry per CDR3 protein. Of 400,000 to 550,000 distinct CDR3 sequences listed, 85% are singletons. The sequenced material came from CD8+ T cells from PBMCs. These receptors all stem from a human donor with multiple sclerosis.

The chain couples TRBV2 to TRBJ2-1; D is unresolved. Germline assignment: CDR1 SNHLY and CDR2 FYNNEI. This CDR3 region has 12 residues. V was pared by 4 bases and J by 6 bases, with 7 bases between. The CDR3 nucleotides read TGTGCCAGCAGTGCGAACCCCAATGAGCAGTTCTTC. Amino acid sequence: CASSANPNEQFF.

The chain combines TRBV19 with TRBJ2-1, with 11 bases fitting TRBD2. The V gene end was trimmed by 5 bases and the J gene end by 5 bases; junction bases not matched to a gene: 5. In germline, CDR1 is LNHDA, CDR2 SQIVND (reference sequence). The CDR3 has 15 residues. CDR3 sequence (DNA): TGTGCCAGTAGTTTAGCGGGGGGGTTTCACAATGAGCAGTTCTTC. It specifies CASSLAGGFHNEQFF.

V is TRBV27 and J is TRBJ2-1; no reliable D call. Germline V gives CDR1 MNHEY, CDR2 SMNVEV (reference sequence). The CDR3 is made up of 13 amino acids. V was clipped by 0 bases and J by 4 bases, with 4 bases between them. This CDR3 is CASSLSEYNEQFF. In nucleotides, the CDR3 is TGTGCCAGCAGTTTATCAGAATACAATGAGCAGTTCTTC.

This clonotype was observed a handful of times. The rearrangement uses TRBV7-9 and TRBJ2-6; D gene ambiguous. CDR1 is SEHNR and CDR2 is FQNEAQ in the germline V gene (reference sequence). There are 15 residues in the CDR3. V was trimmed by 5 bases and J by 4 bases, leaving 12 bases between them. The CDR3 nucleotides are TGTGCCAGCAGCCAGGCCGGTATAGGGGCCAACGTCCTGACTTTC. It encodes CASSQAGIGANVLTF. The complete variable domain, with remaining parts taken from reference TRBV7-9 and TRBJ2-6, reads DTGVSQNPRHKITKRGQNVTFRCDPISEHNRLYWYRQTLGQGPEFLTYFQNEAQLEKSRLLSDRFSAERPKGSFSTLEIQRTEQGDSAMYLCASSQAGIGANVLTFGAGSRLTVL.

V gene TRBV18 combines with J gene TRBJ1-2; D ambiguous. The CDR3 is made up of 14 amino acids. Trimming took 2 bases from V and 5 from J, leaving 12 bases between them. Per the germline V gene, CDR1 is KGHSH and CDR2 is LQKENI. The CDR3: CASSPGEAVYGYTF. The CDR3 DNA reads as TGTGCCAGCTCACCAGGGGAGGCTGTATATGGCTACACCTTC. The full variable domain, in which reference TRBV18 and TRBJ1-2 provide the parts outside the CDR3, is NAGVMQNPRHLVRRRGQEARLRCSPMKGHSHVYWYRQLPEEGLKFMVYLQKENIIDESGMPKERFSAEFPKEGPSILRIQQVVRGDSAAYFCASSPGEAVYGYTFGSGTRLTVV.

The chain carries TRBV12-3 or TRBV12-4 and TRBJ1-2, with TRBD1 as a possible D gene (6 bases). Trimming left V 3 bases short and J 5 bases short, with 13 bases between. The CDR3 extends over 14 amino acids. CDR3 region: CASSLDSSDYGYTF. As DNA, the CDR3 is TGTGCCAGCAGTTTGGACAGCTCGGATTATGGCTACACCTTC.